This TCR beta chain comes out of a study of graft-versus-host responses after intestinal transplantation. V lost 2 bases, J lost 0 bases, and 8 bases stayed unmatched. The germline CDR1 and CDR2 sequences are SGHRS and YFSETQ. This CDR3 is built from 18 residues. Concerning this clone itself: The antigen is undetermined.

Clones were sequenced by immunoSEQ multiplex PCR, and TCRdb holds only the in-frame ones, with some missing. Here the sample spans tens of thousands of clones, around 90% being singletons. Source: unstimulated CD8+ T cells sorted from spleen or lymph node cells, taken before intestinal transplant. The chain couples TRBV5-1 to TRBJ1-5, with 10 bases that match TRBD1. The sequence came from a human donor who received an intestinal transplant. CDR3 protein: CASSFRDRGLYSNQPQHF. In nucleotides, the CDR3 is TGCGCCAGCAGCTTCCGGGACAGGGGTCTCTATAGCAATCAGCCCCAGCATTTT.